This T cell receptor (beta chain) emerged from a study of blood T cell repertoires in COVID-19. Study overall: Both acute and convalescent COVID-19 samples were obtained from the United States, Italy and Spain. Nucleic acid was either cDNA or gDNA, and it came from T cells, B-cell-depleted T cells, or PBMCs.

V shed 6 bases and J shed 5 bases, with 17 bases lying between them. CDR1 LNHDA and CDR2 SQIVND come from the germline V gene (reference sequence). CDR3 length equals 15 residues. Clones were sequenced by immunoSEQ multiplex PCR, and TCRdb holds only the in-frame ones, with some missing. The sample lists a few hundred thousand clones, about 83% occurring once. This TCR derives from a woman aged 25 to 39 with COVID-19, enrolled during active disease. The rearrangement joins TRBV19 to TRBJ2-1, with a weak D call TRBD2 (7 bases). Sequencing was carried out using peripheral blood. Here the CDR3 DNA reads TGTGCCAGTAGAGGGGGGGTAGCGCCGAACAATGAGCAGTTCTTC. Translation: CASRGGVAPNNEQFF. Full variable domain (missing parts from reference TRBV19 and TRBJ2-1): DGGITQSPKYLFRKEGQNVTLSCEQNLNHDAMYWYRQDPGQGLRLIYYSQIVNDFQKGDIAEGYSVSREKKESFPLTVTSAQKNPTAFYLCASRGGVAPNNEQFFGPGTRLTVL.